Listed below are T cell receptor beta chains from one sample, sequenced in a study of blood T cell repertoires in COVID-19. Repertoires were generated with immunoSEQ multiplex PCR, while TCRdb's copy carries only in-frame clones and drops some. The sample records approximately 74,000 clones, approximately 88% being singletons. The sequenced sample consisted of peripheral blood. Source of these receptors: an older woman with acute or convalescent COVID-19. The CDR3 runs from the conserved cysteine through the conserved F or W. D genes are given only for firm matches. Only some rows state a clone size, as once, few, many or a class for expanded clones.

TRBD1	-	TRBV30	TRBJ2-4	CAWSVQGTGGRGYF	TGTGCCTGGAGTGTACAGGGTACAGGGGGCCGGGGGTACTTC
-	-	TRBV10-2	TRBJ1-1	CASSELRAGTEAFF	TGCGCCAGCAGTGAGTTGCGGGCGGGCACTGAAGCTTTCTTT
-	-	TRBV5-1	TRBJ1-2	CASSLGVTTADGYTF	TGCGCCAGCAGCTTGGGGGTCACGACAGCTGACGGCTACACCTTC
TRBD1	-	TRBV7-9	TRBJ1-6	CASSLSGQGGSPLHF	TGTGCCAGCAGCTTGTCTGGACAGGGGGGTTCACCCCTCCACTTT
-	-	TRBV7-6	TRBJ2-3	CASSLGSSERADTQYF	TGTGCCAGCAGCTTAGGAAGTAGCGAAAGGGCAGATACGCAGTATTTT
-	-	TRBV18	TRBJ1-3	CASSPLQGNKFSGNTIYF	TGTGCCAGCTCACCACTGCAGGGTAACAAATTTTCTGGAAACACCATATATTTT
TRBD1	-	TRBV27	TRBJ1-6	CASSTGDRFNSPLHF	TGTGCCAGCTCTACCGGGGACAGGTTTAATTCACCCCTCCACTTT
TRBD1	-	TRBV4-1	TRBJ1-6	CASSHRQGTYNSPLHF	TGCGCCAGCAGCCACAGACAGGGGACTTATAATTCACCCCTCCACTTT
TRBD1	-	TRBV20-1	TRBJ1-5	CSARDGQGVHF	TGCAGTGCTAGAGACGGACAGGGGGTCCATTTT
TRBD1	-	TRBV4-2	TRBJ1-6	CASSQERGGQGASPLHF	TGTGCCAGCAGCCAAGAAAGGGGAGGACAGGGGGCGTCACCCCTCCACTTT
TRBD2	-	TRBV29-1	TRBJ2-1	CSVPGLAGVGEQFF	TGCAGCGTACCGGGACTAGCGGGAGTAGGTGAGCAGTTCTTC
-	-	TRBV20-1	TRBJ2-1	CSASRGNEQFF	TGCAGTGCTAGTCGGGGGAATGAGCAGTTCTTC
-	-	TRBV6-2/TRBV6-3	TRBJ1-2	CASSYGQGDGYTF	TGTGCCAGCAGTTACGGGCAGGGCGACGGCTACACCTTC
-	-	TRBV27	TRBJ2-1	CASSSFENEQFF	TGTGCCAGCAGTTCGTTCGAGAATGAGCAGTTCTTC
-	-	TRBV5-1	TRBJ1-3	CASSFGVGLSGNTIYF	TGCGCCAGCAGCTTCGGAGTGGGTCTCTCTGGAAACACCATATATTTT
TRBD2	once	TRBV27	TRBJ2-3	CASSGLAGGVSDTQYF	TGTGCCAGCAGTGGTCTAGCGGGAGGTGTTTCGGATACGCAGTATTTT
-	once	TRBV6-5	TRBJ1-3	CASRTDRTGNTIYF	TGTGCCAGCAGAACCGACAGGACTGGAAACACCATATATTTT
-	-	TRBV24-1	TRBJ2-3	CATSAAGDRGLSTDTQYF	TGTGCCACCAGTGCCGCGGGAGACAGGGGTTTAAGCACAGATACGCAGTATTTT
TRBD1	-	TRBV3-1/TRBV3-2	TRBJ1-4	CASSQWGQGGEKLSF	TGTGCCAGCAGCCAATGGGGACAGGGAGGCGAAAAACTGTCTTTT
-	-	TRBV28	TRBJ1-5	CASSPRVGQPQHF	TGTGCCAGCAGTCCCAGGGTGGGACAGCCCCAGCATTTT
TRBD1	once	TRBV6-5	TRBJ1-3	CASTATGPGNTIYF	TGTGCCTCCACGGCGACAGGGCCTGGAAACACCATATATTTT
-	-	TRBV5-1	TRBJ1-1	CASSLGRRMNTEAFF	TGCGCCAGCAGCTTGGGTAGGAGAATGAACACTGAAGCTTTCTTT
TRBD1	-	TRBV7-8	TRBJ1-6	CASSVGTAGSPLHF	TGTGCCAGCAGTGTCGGGACAGCAGGTTCACCCCTCCACTTT
TRBD1	-	TRBV19	TRBJ1-1	CASTPGQGGNTEAFF	TGTGCCAGTACCCCCGGACAGGGAGGAAACACTGAAGCTTTCTTT
TRBD1	-	TRBV11-2	TRBJ2-5	CASSLGNRGGETQYF	TGTGCCAGCAGCTTAGGGAACAGGGGTGGAGAGACCCAGTACTTC
-	once	TRBV1	TRBJ1-2	CTSSHPGPRTGPISF	TGCACCAGCAGCCACCCTGGCCCCCGGACAGGGCCAATCTCCTTC
-	-	TRBV4-2	TRBJ1-1	CASSQGQPPLDTEAFF	TGTGCCAGCAGCCAAGGACAGCCCCCTCTGGACACTGAAGCTTTCTTT
TRBD1	-	TRBV7-9	TRBJ1-2	CASSSRTGESAGYTF	TGTGCCAGCAGCTCCCGGACAGGGGAGTCGGCGGGCTACACCTTC
-	-	TRBV6-5	TRBJ1-4	CASSYYQGYEKLFF	TGTGCCAGCAGTTACTATCAGGGATATGAAAAACTGTTTTTT
TRBD1	-	TRBV27	TRBJ1-6	CASSLTGNLVSPLHF	TGTGCCAGCAGCCTGACAGGGAATTTGGTTTCACCCCTCCACTTT
TRBD2	-	TRBV6-5	TRBJ2-1	CASSSLGLAYNEQFF	TGTGCCAGCAGTTCCCTCGGACTAGCATACAATGAGCAGTTCTTC
-	few	TRBV5-1	TRBJ2-5	CASSFPGQETQYF	TGCGCCAGCAGCTTTCCGGGCCAAGAGACCCAGTACTTC
-	-	TRBV7-2	TRBJ1-6	CASSLEPGRGGSPLHF	TGTGCCAGCAGCTTAGAGCCCGGCAGGGGTGGATCACCCCTCCACTTT
-	-	TRBV7-8	TRBJ1-2	CASSLEFRDFYGYTF	TGTGCCAGCAGCTTAGAATTCCGGGACTTCTATGGCTACACCTTC
TRBD2	-	TRBV6-2/TRBV6-3	TRBJ2-1	CASSRPGLANNEQFF	TGTGCCAGCAGCCGCCCCGGACTAGCGAACAATGAGCAGTTCTTC
TRBD2	-	TRBV7-3	TRBJ2-1	CASSLTPWASGSMDEQFF	TGTGCCAGCAGCTTAACGCCCTGGGCTAGCGGGAGTATGGATGAGCAGTTCTTC
-	once	TRBV5-1	TRBJ2-1	CASSLGSDLYNEQFF	TGCGCCAGCAGCTTGGGGAGTGACCTATACAATGAGCAGTTCTTC
-	once	TRBV19	TRBJ1-2	CASSLRQDPNYGYTF	TGTGCCAGTAGTCTCCGACAGGATCCCAACTATGGCTACACCTTC
-	-	TRBV7-9	TRBJ2-3	CASSLADRGDTQYF	TGTGCCAGCAGCTTGGCGGACCGGGGAGATACGCAGTATTTT
-	-	TRBV4-3	TRBJ2-6	CASSPLLSSGANVLTF	TGCGCCAGCAGCCCCCTCCTTAGCTCTGGGGCCAACGTCCTGACTTTC
TRBD1	-	TRBV19	TRBJ1-1	CASSSLGQVNTEAFF	TGTGCCAGTAGTTCCTTAGGACAGGTTAACACTGAAGCTTTCTTT
-	few	TRBV7-9	TRBJ1-3	CASSSSVGLLISGNTIYF	TGTGCCAGCAGCTCCTCCGTGGGACTCTTAATCTCTGGAAACACCATATATTTT